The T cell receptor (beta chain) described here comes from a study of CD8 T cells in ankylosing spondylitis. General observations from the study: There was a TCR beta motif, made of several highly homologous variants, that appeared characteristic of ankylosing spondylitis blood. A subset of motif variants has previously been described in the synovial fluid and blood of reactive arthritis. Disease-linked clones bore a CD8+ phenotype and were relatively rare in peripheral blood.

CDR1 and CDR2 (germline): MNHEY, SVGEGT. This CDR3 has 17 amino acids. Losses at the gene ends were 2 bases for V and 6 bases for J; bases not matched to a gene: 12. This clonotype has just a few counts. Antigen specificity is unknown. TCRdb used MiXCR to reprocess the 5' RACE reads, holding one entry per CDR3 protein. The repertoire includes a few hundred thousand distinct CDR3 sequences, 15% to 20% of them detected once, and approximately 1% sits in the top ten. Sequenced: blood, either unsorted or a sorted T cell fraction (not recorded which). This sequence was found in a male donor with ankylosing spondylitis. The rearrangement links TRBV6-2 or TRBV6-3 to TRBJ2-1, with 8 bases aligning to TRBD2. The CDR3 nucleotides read TGTGCCAGCAGTTACGGAAAGCGGGAGTCGAACAGCAATGAGCAGTTCTTC. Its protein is CASSYGKRESNSNEQFF.